Each of the 10 T cell receptor beta chains below was sequenced from the same sample in a study of CD8 T cells in Susac syndrome. Random hexamers were used to reverse transcribe the RNA input (0.5 to 1 ug). TCRdb re-analysed the immunoSEQ multiplex PCR reads in MiXCR, keeping a single row per CDR3 protein. The sample yields some 200,000 distinct CDR3 sequences, nearly 95% seen once. The sequenced sample was CD4+ T cells from PBMCs. The receptors were sampled from a human donor with multiple sclerosis.

The chain has TRBV27 and TRBJ1-5; 10 positions match TRBD1. CDR3 length: 14 residues. V lost 6 bases to trimming and J lost 1 base; unmatched junction nucleotides: 0. In germline, CDR1 is MNHEY, CDR2 SMNVEV (reference sequence). The CDR3 nucleotides are TGTGCCAGCAGGGGACAGGGGAGCAATCAGCCCCAGCATTTT. Translation gives CASRGQGSNQPQHF.

The chain has TRBV25-1 and TRBJ2-1; TRBD1 aligns across 7 bases. The CDR3 consists of 16 residues. V shed 4 bases and J 4 bases; nucleotides not matched to a gene: 10. Germline CDR1 reads MGHDK; CDR2 reads SYGVNS. The CDR3 sequence is CASSAQGQDPYNEQFF. In DNA, the CDR3 is TGTGCCAGCAGTGCACAGGGGCAAGACCCTTACAATGAGCAGTTCTTC. Based on the CDR3 plus reference TRBV25-1 and TRBJ2-1, the full variable domain is EADIYQTPRYLVIGTGKKITLECSQTMGHDKMYWYQQDPGMELHLIHYSYGVNSTEKGDLSSESTVSRIRTEHFPLTLESARPSHTSQYLCASSAQGQDPYNEQFFGPGTRLTVL.

V usage is TRBV3-1 and J usage is TRBJ2-1; no definite D call. The CDR3 length is 14 residues. Germline V CDR1 and CDR2: LGHDT, YNNKEL (reference sequence). The V and J ends lost 4 bases and 0 bases respectively, with 7 bases between them. CDR3 sequence reads: CASSLPDSYNEQFF. The CDR3 coding sequence is TGTGCCAGCAGCCTACCGGACTCCTACAATGAGCAGTTCTTC.

This clonotype was observed a single time. The chain combines TRBV20-1 with TRBJ2-5; D not certain. The V end was cut by 6 bases, the J end by 1 base, with 9 bases between. CDR3 length equals 12 residues. From germline, CDR1 is DFQATT and CDR2 SNEGSKA (reference sequence). The CDR3 DNA reads as TGCAGTGCCGTCGGCCGCCAAGAGACCCAGTACTTC. It translates to CSAVGRQETQYF.

The chain is built from TRBV20-1 and TRBJ2-2; D unclear. CDR1 DFQATT and CDR2 SNEGSKA come from the germline V gene (reference sequence). The CDR3 is 15 amino acids. The V end was cut by 5 bases, the J end by 0 bases, with 13 bases between. CDR3 protein: CSAAGNLANTGELFF. As DNA, the CDR3 is TGCAGTGCTGCAGGAAATCTAGCGAACACCGGGGAGCTGTTTTTT.

The chain has TRBV9 and TRBJ1-2; D unresolved. Per the germline V gene, CDR1 is SGDLS and CDR2 is YYNGEE. The V end was cut by 4 bases, the J end by 8 bases, with 18 bases between. This CDR3 spans 14 amino acids. CDR3 sequence: CASSSTLGRYGYTF. The CDR3 bases are TGTGCCAGCAGCTCTACCTTAGGGCGTTACGGCTACACCTTC. The variable domain in full, with the rest retrieved from reference TRBV9 and TRBJ1-2, is DSGVTQTPKHLITATGQRVTLRCSPRSGDLSVYWYQQSLDQGLQFLIQYYNGEERAKGNILERFSAQQFPDLHSELNLSSLELGDSALYFCASSSTLGRYGYTFGSGTRLTVV.

J is TRBJ2-5 and V is TRBV20-1, with 8 positions matching TRBD1. This CDR3 is built from 16 residues. CDR1 and CDR2 from the germline V gene are DFQATT and SNEGSKA (reference sequence). J gave up 5 bases and V 4 bases, and 15 bases lay outside the gene matches. Here the CDR3 reads CSAILAPRDRPETQYF. The CDR3 nucleotides are TGCAGTGCTATACTCGCTCCCCGGGACAGGCCGGAGACCCAGTACTTC.

The chain couples TRBV20-1 to TRBJ2-7; tentatively, D is TRBD1 or TRBD2 (6 bases each). CDR1 and CDR2 (germline): DFQATT, SNEGSKA (reference sequence). V lost 5 bases to trimming and J lost 3 bases, with 17 bases between them. The CDR3 sequence is 14 residues long. CDR3 nucleotide sequence: TGCAGTGCTTCCGGGGGCCTCCCTCTCTACGAGCAGTACTTC. It translates to CSASGGLPLYEQYF.

The genes are TRBV30 and TRBJ1-2; 9 bases fit TRBD1. V dropped 1 base and J dropped 5; count of bases not matched to a gene: 11. Germline CDR1 GTSNPN, CDR2 SVGIG (reference sequence). The CDR3 is 16 amino acids. Here the CDR3 reads CAWSAKTGQGSYGYTF. CDR3 in DNA: TGTGCCTGGAGTGCCAAAACGGGACAGGGATCGTATGGCTACACCTTC. Drawing the rest from reference TRBV30 and TRBJ1-2, the complete variable domain is SQTIHQWPATLVQPVGSPLSLECTVEGTSNPNLYWYRQAAGRGLQLLFYSVGIGQISSEVPQNLSASRPQDRQFILSSKKLLLSDSGFYLCAWSAKTGQGSYGYTFGSGTRLTVV.

This clonotype appeared a single time. The V call is TRBV6-1, the J call TRBJ1-2; the D gene is possibly TRBD1 (6 bases). This CDR3 contains 12 residues. V was clipped by 10 bases and J by 7 bases, with 16 bases between them. Germline assignment: CDR1 MNHNS and CDR2 SASEGT. CDR3 sequence reads: CAIEGGGTGYTF. CDR3 nucleotide sequence: TGTGCCATCGAGGGGGGGGGCACTGGCTACACCTTC.